This TCR beta chain was recovered during a study of shared T cell receptors in the human thymus. There are 15 residues in the CDR3. V lost 1 base, J lost 3 bases, and 11 bases lay in between. CDR1 and CDR2 from the germline V gene are MGHRA and YSYEKL. The table came from immunoSEQ multiplex PCR; TCRdb's copy has only in-frame clones and leaves some out. This table holds hundreds of thousands of clones, around three quarters found once. This sample also appeared in a second study, on human thymus T cells. Per that paper: The thymus tissue came from resections taken during corrective heart surgery.

The specimen was thymocytes. This sequence joins TRBV4-1 and TRBJ2-3, with a possible D match to TRBD2 (6 bases). The TCR originated in a boy less than two years old with a congenital heart defect. The CDR3 loop is CASSQAGVGTDTQYF. In nucleotides, the CDR3 is TGCGCCAGCAGCCAAGCGGGAGTTGGAACAGATACGCAGTATTTT.